These T cell receptor beta chains were read from a single sample in a study of T cell repertoires in aging, cancer and after chemotherapy. TCRdb called the multiplex PCR reads again in MiXCR, with one record for every CDR3 protein. The sample holds about 13,000 distinct CDR3 sequences, 35% to 45% seen once. The sequenced sample consisted of blood. The receptors stem from a human donor in good health. The donor label of this sample is uncertain. CDR3s include the opening cysteine and the closing phenylalanine or tryptophan. D genes are given only for firm matches. The size field is filled for only some rows; it gives once, few, many or a size class.

TRBV7-6	few	TRBJ2-1	NA	CASSLVPQRSDNEQFF	TGTGCCAGCAGCTTAGTGCCCCAGCGGTCAGACAATGAGCAGTTCTTC
TRBV6-1	NA	TRBJ1-2	NA	CASSGLGVTNGYTF	TGTGCCAGCAGTGGCCTAGGGGTCACTAATGGCTACACCTTC
TRBV18	few	TRBJ2-5	NA	CASSRGPPQETQYF	TGTGCCAGCTCAAGGGGACCCCCCCAAGAGACCCAGTACTTC
TRBV11-3	medium-sized	TRBJ2-5	TRBD1	CASSFRGRETQYF	TGTGCCAGCAGCTTCAGGGGGCGAGAGACCCAGTACTTC
TRBV7-9	once	TRBJ2-2	TRBD1	CASSSRDRAAGELFF	TGTGCCAGCAGCTCCAGGGACAGGGCGGCCGGGGAGCTGTTTTTT
TRBV12-3/TRBV12-4	few	TRBJ2-5	TRBD2	CASSPARLAGTETQYF	TGTGCCAGCAGTCCCGCGAGACTAGCGGGAACAGAGACCCAGTACTTC
TRBV27	NA	TRBJ2-5	NA	CASAASPQYF	TGTGCCAGCGCGGCCTCACCCCAGTACTTC
TRBV18	few	TRBJ2-5	TRBD2	CASSPSTSAPVGQTQYF	TGTGCCAGCTCACCATCCACTAGCGCGCCAGTAGGTCAGACCCAGTACTTC
TRBV29-1	NA	TRBJ1-2	NA	CSGTENYGYTF	TGCAGCGGGACGGAGAACTATGGCTACACCTTC
TRBV6-6	NA	TRBJ2-2	NA	CASSFIRDTGELFF	TGTGCCAGCAGTTTTATCAGAGACACCGGGGAGCTGTTTTTT
TRBV29-1	medium-sized	TRBJ2-2	TRBD1	CSARLRQGDSGELFF	TGCAGCGCCCGCCTGCGACAGGGGGATTCCGGGGAGCTGTTTTTT
TRBV6-6	NA	TRBJ2-7	NA	CASSLGGIMGEQYF	TGTGCCAGCAGTTTGGGTGGTATCATGGGTGAGCAGTACTTC
TRBV29-1	few	TRBJ2-5	TRBD2	CSVELWGRADETQYF	TGCAGCGTTGAACTCTGGGGGAGGGCCGATGAGACCCAGTACTTC
TRBV6-4	NA	TRBJ2-2	NA	CASSEGDHGELFF	TGTGCCAGCAGTGAAGGTGACCACGGGGAGCTGTTTTTT
TRBV5-6	NA	TRBJ2-5	TRBD1	CASSFGPTGGLQETQYF	TGTGCCAGCAGCTTCGGCCCTACAGGGGGACTCCAAGAGACCCAGTACTTC
TRBV15	few	TRBJ2-5	NA	CATSPYRAQETQYF	TGTGCCACCAGCCCTTACAGGGCCCAAGAGACCCAGTACTTC
TRBV30	NA	TRBJ2-7	NA	CAWIRGQQANYEQYF	TGTGCCTGGATCCGGGGACAACAGGCCAACTACGAGCAGTACTTC
TRBV12-3/TRBV12-4	NA	TRBJ2-2	NA	CASSLQRVLNTGELFF	TGTGCCAGCAGTTTACAGCGGGTCTTAAACACCGGGGAGCTGTTTTTT
TRBV30	NA	TRBJ1-2	NA	CAWSVSNYGYTF	TGTGCCTGGAGTGTCTCTAACTATGGCTACACCTTC
TRBV6-5	few	TRBJ1-5	NA	CASRSYRANQPQHF	TGTGCCAGCAGGAGTTACAGGGCCAATCAGCCCCAGCATTTT
TRBV19	NA	TRBJ2-2	NA	CASRIVGANTGELFF	TGTGCCAGTAGGATTGTCGGGGCGAACACCGGGGAGCTGTTTTTT
TRBV5-6	NA	TRBJ2-1	NA	CASSLVGGGEQFF	TGTGCCAGCAGCTTGGTCGGGGGCGGTGAGCAGTTCTTC
TRBV6-1	medium-sized	TRBJ2-3	TRBD2	CASTGTSGGADTQYF	TGTGCCAGCACCGGGACTAGCGGGGGGGCAGATACGCAGTATTTT
TRBV30	few	TRBJ1-6	TRBD1	CAWSVSRTGRDSSPLHF	TGTGCCTGGAGTGTATCCCGGACAGGGAGGGATAGTTCACCCCTCCACTTT
TRBV18	few	TRBJ2-2	TRBD1	CASSTSGGANTGELFF	TGTGCCAGCTCAACATCAGGGGGAGCGAACACCGGGGAGCTGTTTTTT
TRBV6-6	few	TRBJ2-5	TRBD2	CASSYGWEGTQYF	TGTGCCAGCAGTTATGGATGGGAGGGGACCCAGTACTTC
TRBV6-2/TRBV6-3	medium-sized	TRBJ2-3	NA	CASSSVGGLADTQYF	TGTGCCAGCAGTTCGGTCGGGGGGCTGGCAGATACGCAGTATTTT
TRBV6-1	few	TRBJ2-1	TRBD2	CASSLAGGPYNEQFF	TGTGCCAGCAGTCTGGCGGGAGGGCCCTACAATGAGCAGTTCTTC
TRBV15	NA	TRBJ1-4	NA	CATSTSGSFLTNEKLFF	TGTGCCACCAGCACGTCCGGGTCCTTCCTCACTAATGAAAAACTGTTTTTT
TRBV6-2/TRBV6-3	NA	TRBJ2-3	TRBD2	CASSKLAGRTDTQYF	TGTGCCAGCAGTAAACTAGCGGGTAGGACAGATACGCAGTATTTT
TRBV12-3/TRBV12-4	few	TRBJ1-1	NA	CASSPGRANTEAFF	TGTGCCAGCAGCCCAGGGAGGGCCAACACTGAAGCTTTCTTT
TRBV10-3	NA	TRBJ2-5	TRBD2	CAISERTSGSEETQYF	TGTGCCATCAGTGAAAGGACTAGCGGGAGCGAAGAGACCCAGTACTTC
TRBV18	medium-sized	TRBJ1-3	NA	CASSPRRNTIYF	TGTGCCAGCTCACCAAGGAGAAACACCATATATTTT
TRBV30	medium-sized	TRBJ2-1	TRBD2	CAWDSGSSYNEQFF	TGTGCCTGGGATAGCGGGAGCTCCTACAATGAGCAGTTCTTC
TRBV27	NA	TRBJ2-1	NA	CASRAQGPANEQFF	TGTGCCAGCAGAGCTCAGGGGCCGGCAAATGAGCAGTTCTTC
TRBV6-1	NA	TRBJ1-6	TRBD1	CASSDGRGRSPLHF	TGTGCCAGCAGTGACGGCAGGGGGCGATCACCCCTCCACTTT
TRBV30	NA	TRBJ2-3	TRBD2	CAWSTPRLAGKKYTDTQYF	TGTGCCTGGAGTACCCCAAGACTAGCGGGAAAGAAGTACACAGATACGCAGTATTTT
TRBV30	NA	TRBJ2-7	TRBD2	CAWSTSGGQVDEQYF	TGTGCCTGGAGCACTAGCGGGGGGCAAGTCGACGAGCAGTACTTC
TRBV10-3	few	TRBJ2-1	NA	CAISESQGTHNEQFF	TGTGCCATCAGTGAGTCGCAGGGGACACACAATGAGCAGTTCTTC
TRBV6-6	few	TRBJ2-7	NA	CASSIRDRAYEQYF	TGTGCCAGCTCCATCCGGGACCGAGCCTACGAGCAGTACTTC
TRBV19	medium-sized	TRBJ2-3	TRBD2	CASSILGTSGYTDTQYF	TGTGCCAGTAGTATTCTTGGGACTAGCGGATACACAGATACGCAGTATTTT
TRBV19	NA	TRBJ2-7	TRBD2	CASSIGLAGLNEQYF	TGTGCCAGTAGTATCGGGCTAGCGGGACTCAACGAGCAGTACTTC
TRBV5-4	few	TRBJ1-4	TRBD1	CASSLDRGFGKLFF	TGTGCCAGCAGCTTGGACAGGGGCTTTGGAAAACTGTTTTTT
TRBV6-5	few	TRBJ2-1	NA	CAPFLAASYNEQFF	TGTGCCCCCTTTTTAGCGGCATCCTACAATGAGCAGTTCTTC
TRBV6-5	NA	TRBJ2-7	NA	CASSYPDSYEQYF	TGTGCCAGCAGTTACCCCGACAGCTACGAGCAGTACTTC
TRBV29-1	few	TRBJ1-1	NA	CSVTGRGMNTEAFF	TGCAGCGTTACAGGACGGGGGATGAACACTGAAGCTTTCTTT
TRBV19	medium-sized	TRBJ2-3	TRBD2	CASSIGSGGRRAQYF	TGTGCCAGTAGTATAGGTAGCGGGGGCCGGCGGGCGCAGTATTTT
TRBV5-6	once	TRBJ1-1	NA	CASSLRGVPNTEAFF	TGTGCCAGCAGCTTGCGAGGGGTCCCGAACACTGAAGCTTTCTTT
TRBV7-6	NA	TRBJ2-3	TRBD2	CASSLLRGGYSTDTQYF	TGTGCCAGCAGCTTACTCCGGGGGGGGTATAGCACAGATACGCAGTATTTT
TRBV11-3	few	TRBJ1-4	NA	CASSFGALYGSTNEKLFF	TGTGCCAGCAGCTTTGGTGCGCTTTACGGCTCAACTAATGAAAAACTGTTTTTT
TRBV11-3	medium-sized	TRBJ2-3	TRBD2	CASSSGGGPDTQYF	TGTGCCAGCAGCTCTGGGGGGGGACCAGATACGCAGTATTTT
TRBV6-6	once	TRBJ1-4	NA	CASTRGRAGGEKLFF	TGTGCCAGCACCAGGGGCAGGGCCGGGGGAGAAAAACTGTTTTTT
TRBV19	medium-sized	TRBJ1-3	TRBD1	CASSIVTGGVNTIYF	TGTGCCAGTAGTATTGTGACAGGGGGCGTAAACACCATATATTTT
TRBV19	NA	TRBJ2-5	TRBD1	CASSIVGTGEETQYF	TGTGCCAGTAGTATAGTGGGGACAGGGGAAGAGACCCAGTACTTC
TRBV12-3/TRBV12-4	few	TRBJ1-4	NA	CASRHRDVTNEKLFF	TGTGCCAGCAGGCACAGGGATGTAACTAATGAAAAACTGTTTTTT
TRBV29-1	medium-sized	TRBJ2-7	NA	CSVELEVGEPYEQYF	TGCAGCGTTGAACTCGAAGTGGGGGAACCCTACGAGCAGTACTTC
TRBV19	medium-sized	TRBJ2-2	TRBD1	CASSITGVYGELFF	TGTGCCAGTAGTATAACAGGGGTGTACGGGGAGCTGTTTTTT
TRBV27	NA	TRBJ2-7	TRBD1	CASSSAGGRVYEQYF	TGTGCCAGCAGTTCAGCAGGGGGCCGGGTTTACGAGCAGTACTTC
TRBV18	NA	TRBJ2-3	NA	CASSPSVSTDTQYF	TGTGCCAGCTCACCGTCGGTTAGCACAGATACGCAGTATTTT